The clone carrying this T cell receptor beta chain was counted at least ten times. Its antigen is not identified. Template material for amplifying TCR beta CDR3 regions consisted of RNA transcripts. HTBI primers drove first-round RT-PCR of the TCR CDR3. TCRdb ran MiXCR on the multiplex PCR reads and lists one entry per CDR3 protein. The table shows 500,000 to 550,000 distinct CDR3 sequences, with around 21% occurring only once. This sample was included in a study of T cells in Graves' hyperthyroidism and ophthalmopathy. Clinicians diagnosed patients from clinical symptoms, serum thyroxine and TRAb, thyroid ultrasound and orbital computed tomography. PBMCs were obtained from 10 ml fresh peripheral blood. CDR3 length equals 15 residues. J lost 2 bases, V lost 6 bases, and 7 bases had no gene match. Notes on the study in general: Patients with ophthalmopathy were separated from those with stable hyperthyroidism by a 13 V-J model. The model's output predicted ophthalmopathy at a median of around 6.9 months prior to onset.

The TCR originated in a young man with Graves' hyperthyroidism. Sequenced input: blood. The chain combines TRBV12-3 or TRBV12-4 with TRBJ2-7; 10 bases agree with TRBD2. CDR3 in DNA: TGTGCCAGCAGCAAAGGACTAGCGGATGCCTACGAGCAGTACTTC. This encodes CASSKGLADAYEQYF.